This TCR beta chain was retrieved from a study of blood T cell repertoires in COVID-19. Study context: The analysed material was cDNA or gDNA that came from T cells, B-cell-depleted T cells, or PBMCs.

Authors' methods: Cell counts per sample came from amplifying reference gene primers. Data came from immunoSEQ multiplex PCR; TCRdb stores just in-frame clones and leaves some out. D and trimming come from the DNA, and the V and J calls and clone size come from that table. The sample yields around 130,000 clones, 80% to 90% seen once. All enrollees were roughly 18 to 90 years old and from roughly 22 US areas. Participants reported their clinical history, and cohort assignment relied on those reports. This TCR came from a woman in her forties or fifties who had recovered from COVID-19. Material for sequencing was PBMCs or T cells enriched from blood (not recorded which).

CDR3 sequence reads: CASSPQALTSYEQYF. The CDR3, as DNA: TGTGCCAGCAGCCCGCAGGCCTTGACCTCCTACGAGCAGTACTTC. The V and J genes are TRBV5-4 and TRBJ2-7; no firm D call. This CDR3 has 15 residues. Germline V CDR1 and CDR2: SGHNT, YYREEE (reference sequence). Trimming pared 4 bases from V and 0 bases from J, leaving 14 bases between.